This T cell receptor beta chain was observed in a study of blood T cell repertoires in COVID-19 (dated by TCRdb to about 2020). About the study as a whole: Samples covering the acute and convalescent phases of COVID-19 were provided by collaborators in the United States, Italy and Spain. The material from the prospective study consisted of cDNA or gDNA derived from T cells, B-cell-depleted T cells, or PBMCs. Deeply sampled blood TCRbeta repertoires from subjects exposed to, actively infected with, or recovered from COVID-19 were included in the dataset. The repertoires were made available in a free public database intended to serve as a resource for research on the immune response to SARS-CoV-2. Samples were obtained from the ongoing ImmuneRACE study (first 160 participants) and from 1,000 to 1,500 subjects provided by 6 global collaborators. The sample metadata nearly always contained a de-identified subject ID, COVID-19 status, age in years and sex. Where available, HLA class I and class II types were taken from metadata supplied by the sample provider and were not determined by assay-based typing.

In Seattle, one collaborating source enrolled patients while the infection was active and tracked those patients longitudinally over the course of disease. The collaborating institutions used their own protocols to collect whole blood in K2EDTA tubes. For TCRbeta analysis, collaborators shipped samples as frozen whole blood, isolated PBMCs, or DNA extracted from either of those sample types. CDR1 and CDR2 (MGHDK, SYGVNS) derive from the germline V gene. Here V drops 6 bases and J drops 2 bases, and the junction holds 8 bases not matched to any gene. The CDR3 contains 15 residues, cysteine and phenylalanine counted. The kept DNA is CDR3 alone, 45 bases in frame from the first base. TCRbeta CDR3 regions were amplified from genomic DNA by means of the immunoSEQ Assay, a bias-controlled multiplex PCR. The authors' pipeline ran thus. Nucleated cell counts per sample were estimated from amplification of reference gene primers within the assay. To quantify the absolute abundance of each unique TCRbeta CDR3 rearrangement, sequence reads were collapsed and filtered. For each sample, productive Simpson clonality was calculated as the square root of Simpson's diversity index across productive rearrangements. Here the immuneACCESS table is served through TCRdb, limited to in-frame sequences with V and J called. Missing clones are a known gap in these copies; in checked studies unresolved V genes cover under half, and the rest lacks a known reason. D and trimming come from the DNA, and the V and J calls and clone size come from that table. Within this sample are 55,000 to 80,000 clones, with roughly 78% of them counted one time only. The ten largest clones add up to 13% to 15% of the sample.

Beyond this particular receptor, the publication reports: The amount of clinical and demographic metadata varied by source and participant and was provided uncurated.

Comments on this clone: The antigen it recognizes is unknown. No clone much larger than this one lies a single base away; base qualities are absent.

This receptor was identified in a man in his sixties with COVID-19, enrolled during active disease. Sequencing was performed on peripheral blood. The chain joins TRBV25-1 to TRBJ2-7; 9 bases in between match TRBD2. The DNA sequence is TGTGCCAGCAGCGAAAGACTAGCGGATGCCTACGAGCAGTACTTC. It translates as CASSERLADAYEQYF.